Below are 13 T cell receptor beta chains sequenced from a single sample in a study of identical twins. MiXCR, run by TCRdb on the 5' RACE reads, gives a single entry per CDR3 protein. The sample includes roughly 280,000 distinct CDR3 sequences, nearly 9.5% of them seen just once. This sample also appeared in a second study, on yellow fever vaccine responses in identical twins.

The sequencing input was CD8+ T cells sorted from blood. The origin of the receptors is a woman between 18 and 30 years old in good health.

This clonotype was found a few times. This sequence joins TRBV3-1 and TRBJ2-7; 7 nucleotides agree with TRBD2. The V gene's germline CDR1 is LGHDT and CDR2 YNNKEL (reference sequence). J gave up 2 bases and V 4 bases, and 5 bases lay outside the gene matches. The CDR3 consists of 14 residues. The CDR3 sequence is CASSPGGRPYEQYF. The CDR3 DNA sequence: TGTGCCAGCAGCCCGGGGGGACGACCCTACGAGCAGTACTTC.

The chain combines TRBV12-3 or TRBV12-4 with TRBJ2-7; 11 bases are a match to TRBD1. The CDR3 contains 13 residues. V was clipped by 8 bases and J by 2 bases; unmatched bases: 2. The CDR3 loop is CASGTGGPYEQYF. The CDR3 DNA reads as TGTGCCAGCGGGACAGGGGGACCCTACGAGCAGTACTTC.

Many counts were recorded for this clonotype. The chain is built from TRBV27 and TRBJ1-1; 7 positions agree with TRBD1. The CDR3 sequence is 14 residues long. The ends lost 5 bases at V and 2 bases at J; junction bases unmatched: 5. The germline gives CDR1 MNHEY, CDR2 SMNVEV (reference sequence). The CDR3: CASSAWDSNTEAFF. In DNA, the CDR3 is TGTGCCAGCAGTGCGTGGGACAGCAACACTGAAGCTTTCTTT.

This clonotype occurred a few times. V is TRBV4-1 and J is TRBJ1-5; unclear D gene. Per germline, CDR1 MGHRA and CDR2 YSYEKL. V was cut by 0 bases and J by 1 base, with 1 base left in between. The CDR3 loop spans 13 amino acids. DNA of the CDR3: TGCGCCAGCAGCCAAGAAAGCAATCAGCCCCAGCATTTT. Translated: CASSQESNQPQHF.

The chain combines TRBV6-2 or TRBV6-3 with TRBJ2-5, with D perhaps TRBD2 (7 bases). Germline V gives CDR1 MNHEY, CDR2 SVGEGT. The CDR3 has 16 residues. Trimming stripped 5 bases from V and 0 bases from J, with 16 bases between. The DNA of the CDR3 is TGTGCCAGCAGTCCCCTTGCGGGGGCTCACCAAGAGACCCAGTACTTC. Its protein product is CASSPLAGAHQETQYF.

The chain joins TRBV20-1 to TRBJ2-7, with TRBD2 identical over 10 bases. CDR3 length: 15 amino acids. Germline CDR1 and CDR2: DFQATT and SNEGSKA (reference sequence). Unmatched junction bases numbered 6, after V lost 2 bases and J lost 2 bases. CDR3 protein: CSARHTSGITYEQYF. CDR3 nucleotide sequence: TGCAGTGCTAGACATACTAGCGGGATAACCTACGAGCAGTACTTC.

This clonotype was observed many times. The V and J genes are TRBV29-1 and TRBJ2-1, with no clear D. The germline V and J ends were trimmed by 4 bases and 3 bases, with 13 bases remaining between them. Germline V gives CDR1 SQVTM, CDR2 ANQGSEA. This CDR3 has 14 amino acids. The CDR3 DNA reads TGCAGCGTTGTGTACGGCCGTCTCTACAATGAGCAGTTCTTC. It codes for CSVVYGRLYNEQFF.

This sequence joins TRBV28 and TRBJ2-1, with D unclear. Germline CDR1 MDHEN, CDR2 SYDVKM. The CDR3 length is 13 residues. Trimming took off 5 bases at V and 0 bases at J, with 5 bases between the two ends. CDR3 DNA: TGTGCCAGCAGTCCCATCTCCTACAATGAGCAGTTCTTC. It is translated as CASSPISYNEQFF.

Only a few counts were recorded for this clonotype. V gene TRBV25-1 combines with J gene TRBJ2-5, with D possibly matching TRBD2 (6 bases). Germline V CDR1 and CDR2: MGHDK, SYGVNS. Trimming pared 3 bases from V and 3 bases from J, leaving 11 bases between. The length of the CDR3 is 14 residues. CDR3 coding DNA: TGTGCCAGCAGTGAGTTCGGGGGAGAAGAGACCCAGTACTTC. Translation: CASSEFGGEETQYF. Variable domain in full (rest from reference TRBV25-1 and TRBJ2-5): EADIYQTPRYLVIGTGKKITLECSQTMGHDKMYWYQQDPGMELHLIHYSYGVNSTEKGDLSSESTVSRIRTEHFPLTLESARPSHTSQYLCASSEFGGEETQYFGPGTRLLVL.

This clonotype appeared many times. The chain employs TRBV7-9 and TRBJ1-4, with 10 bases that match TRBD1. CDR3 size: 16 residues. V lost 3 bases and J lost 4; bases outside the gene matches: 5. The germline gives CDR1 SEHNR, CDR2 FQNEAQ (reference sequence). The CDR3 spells CASSLGTGASNEKLFF. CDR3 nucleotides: TGTGCCAGCAGCTTGGGGACAGGGGCCAGTAATGAAAAACTGTTTTTT.

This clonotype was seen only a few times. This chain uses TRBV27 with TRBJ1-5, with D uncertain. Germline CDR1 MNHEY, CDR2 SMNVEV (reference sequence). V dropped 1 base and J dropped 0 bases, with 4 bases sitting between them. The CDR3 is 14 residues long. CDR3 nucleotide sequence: TGTGCCAGCAGTTTATTAGATAGCAATCAGCCCCAGCATTTT. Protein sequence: CASSLLDSNQPQHF.

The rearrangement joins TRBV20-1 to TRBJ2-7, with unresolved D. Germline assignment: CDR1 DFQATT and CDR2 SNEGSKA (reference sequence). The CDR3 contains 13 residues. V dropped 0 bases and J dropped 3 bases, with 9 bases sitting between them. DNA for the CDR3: TGCAGTGCTAGAGACTCTCTCCACTACGAGCAGTACTTC. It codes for CSARDSLHYEQYF.

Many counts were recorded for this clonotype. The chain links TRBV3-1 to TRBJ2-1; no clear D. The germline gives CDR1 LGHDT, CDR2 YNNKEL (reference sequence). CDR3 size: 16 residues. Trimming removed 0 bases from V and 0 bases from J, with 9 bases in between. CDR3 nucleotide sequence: TGTGCCAGCAGCCAAGATTTGAGGTCCTCCTACAATGAGCAGTTCTTC. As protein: CASSQDLRSSYNEQFF.